This is a list of T cell receptor beta chains from one sample in a study of blood T cell repertoires in COVID-19. Only in-frame clones appear in the TCRdb table, and some are missing; sequencing was by immunoSEQ multiplex PCR. The top ten clones hold more than 9% of a sample with more than 300,000 clones, about 90% of them seen once. Sequencing was performed on PBMCs or T cells enriched from blood (not recorded which). These receptors all come from a woman in her 30s who had recovered from COVID-19. Both conserved end residues are part of each CDR3. The order of the fields is CDR3 length, J gene, V gene, D gene, clone size, CDR3 DNA, CDR3 protein. D genes are given only for firm matches. Clone sizes are given selectively: once, few, many, or a class where the clone is expanded.

16 TRBJ2-1 TRBV11-2 - - TGTGCCAGCAGCTTAATAGCACTTCAATTATTTGATGAGCAGTTCTTC CASSLIALQLFDEQFF
16 TRBJ2-1 TRBV9 TRBD2 - TGTGCCAGCAGCATCCGCCTAGCGGGACCCTACAATGAGCAGTTCTTC CASSIRLAGPYNEQFF
14 TRBJ2-7 TRBV11-2 TRBD1 few TGTGCCAGCAGCCTACAGGGGGCTGGCTACGAGCAGTACTTC CASSLQGAGYEQYF
16 TRBJ1-2 TRBV5-1 TRBD1 - TGCGCCAGCACATCCGGGACAGGGTACCGAGGGTATGGCTACACCTTC CASTSGTGYRGYGYTF
14 TRBJ2-7 TRBV5-1 - - TGCGCCAGCAGCCTCCTGGGCAGGGGTAACGAGCAGTACTTC CASSLLGRGNEQYF
17 TRBJ2-5 TRBV24-1 TRBD1 - TGTGCCACCAGTGACAACACAGACAGGGCTGGCCGGGAGACCCAGTACTTC CATSDNTDRAGRETQYF
11 TRBJ2-7 TRBV29-1 - - TGCAGCGTTAGGGGGGGGTACGAGCAGTACTTC CSVRGGYEQYF
15 TRBJ1-6 TRBV5-1 - - TGCGCCAGCACTGACAGAAGCTCCTATAATTCACCCCTCCACTTT CASTDRSSYNSPLHF
12 TRBJ2-7 TRBV5-8 - - TGTGCCAGCAGCGGGGACAACTACGAGCAGTACTTC CASSGDNYEQYF
13 TRBJ1-1 TRBV29-1 TRBD1 - TGCAGCGTTGAGGGACAGCCTAACACTGAAGCTTTCTTT CSVEGQPNTEAFF
15 TRBJ2-3 TRBV5-1 TRBD2 - TGCGCCAGCAGCTTGACTAGCGGGAGGGGGGATACGCAGTATTTT CASSLTSGRGDTQYF
15 TRBJ1-1 TRBV4-1 - - TGCGCCAGCAGCCCTCCGCCCAGCGCGGACACTGAAGCTTTCTTT CASSPPPSADTEAFF
16 TRBJ2-2 TRBV24-1 - - TGTGCCACCAGTGATTTCTGGTCCGGAGGGACCGGGGAGCTGTTTTTT CATSDFWSGGTGELFF
16 TRBJ2-6 TRBV28 - - TGTGCCAGCAGTTTAGAGGCCTACTCTGGGGCCAACGTCCTGACTTTC CASSLEAYSGANVLTF
17 TRBJ2-5 TRBV27 - - TGTGCCAGCAGTTCGCGGGGCTTTGAGGCGTACCAAGAGACCCAGTACTTC CASSSRGFEAYQETQYF
14 TRBJ1-1 TRBV7-2 - - TGTGCCAGCAGCTTAACTTACGTTCGCTTCAAAGCTTTCTTT CASSLTYVRFKAFF
16 TRBJ2-1 TRBV25-1 - - TGTGCCAGCAGTGAATTGGGGGGAGTGAACTACAATGAGCAGTTCTTC CASSELGGVNYNEQFF
14 TRBJ2-1 TRBV10-3 TRBD2 - TGTGCCATCGCTCCAGCGGGAGCGGCCAATGAGCAGTTCTTC CAIAPAGAANEQFF
15 TRBJ1-1 TRBV19 - - TGTGCCAGTAGTATCACCACAGCCGGTTACACTGAAGCTTTCTTT CASSITTAGYTEAFF
15 TRBJ2-2 TRBV7-6 TRBD2 - TGTGCCAGCAGCTCCACTAGCGCGAACACCGGGGAGCTGTTTTTT CASSSTSANTGELFF
15 TRBJ2-1 TRBV7-6 - - TGTGCCAGCAGCTTTGCAGGGAGGTTCTACAATGAGCAGTTCTTC CASSFAGRFYNEQFF
13 TRBJ2-1 TRBV10-3 - - TGTGCCATCAGACCCGGACTGAACAATGAGCAGTTCTTC CAIRPGLNNEQFF
16 TRBJ2-3 TRBV28 TRBD2 - TGTGCCAGCAGTTTAAGAACTAGCGGGATCACAGATACGCAGTATTTT CASSLRTSGITDTQYF
17 TRBJ1-4 TRBV5-8 - - TGTGCCAGCAGCTTGGCCACGCGAGTACTTACTAATGAAAAACTGTTTTTT CASSLATRVLTNEKLFF
17 TRBJ2-5 TRBV29-1 TRBD2 - TGCAGCGTCAGCGGACTAGCGGGAGGGGGGATTAGGGAGACCCAGTACTTC CSVSGLAGGGIRETQYF
14 TRBJ1-6 TRBV19 TRBD1 - TGTGCCAGTAGGGCCGGGACAGATAATTCACCCCTCCACTTT CASRAGTDNSPLHF
15 TRBJ2-1 TRBV5-1 TRBD1 - TGCGCCAGCAGCTCGGGACAGCGGACCTACAATGAGCAGTTCTTC CASSSGQRTYNEQFF